Below are 20 T cell receptor beta chains sequenced from a single sample in a study of T-cell reconstitution after alpha-beta-depleted transplantation in children (dated by TCRdb to 2016 to 2017). The library came from PCR. Sequencing took place on an Illumina HiSeq 2500. Molecular barcoding was employed in the preparation of TCR libraries, with unique molecular identifiers being used to normalize TCRbeta repertoire quantification. TCRdb ran its own pipeline on the public reads, namely fastp trimming at Q25 and MiXCR clone calling, and kept in-frame beta chains. Each CDR3 protein gets just one entry, which takes the most common genes and DNA from the rows behind it. The sample yields 150,000 to 250,000 distinct CDR3 sequences; 6.3% were counted once. Clones ranked in the top ten supply under 6% of the sample. Sample treatment or condition, as interpreted from the label and publication: allogeneic hematopoietic cell transplantation with graft depleted of TCRalphabeta T cells and CD19 B cells.

The sequencing used PBMCs, collected before TCRalphabeta/CD19-depleted stem cell transplant. Source of these receptors: a girl in the first two years of life with combined immunodeficiency, due to receive a stem cell transplant.

This clonotype was observed once. The chain links TRBV29-1 to TRBJ2-7, with D perhaps assigned TRBD1 or TRBD2 (5 bases each). The germline V gene encodes CDR1 SQVTM and CDR2 ANQGSEA. The CDR3 is made up of 13 amino acids. V was pared by 6 bases and J by 2 bases, with 14 bases between. CDR3 region: CSVPGPQTYEQYF. CDR3 bases: TGCAGCGTACCGGGACCACAAACCTACGAGCAGTACTTC.

This clonotype has at least ten counts. The chain couples TRBV7-9 to TRBJ2-1, with TRBD1 matching 7 bases. Germline trimming cut 5 bases from V and 5 bases from J; bases unmatched to any gene: 12. The CDR3 is made up of 16 amino acids. Germline V gene lookup returns CDR1 SEHNR and CDR2 FQNEAQ (reference sequence). CDR3 sequence: CASSVPDTDRHNEQFF. The CDR3 region has the DNA TGTGCCAGCAGCGTCCCGGATACGGACAGGCACAATGAGCAGTTCTTC.

This clonotype was picked up many times. The chain has TRBV29-1 and TRBJ2-7; D remains ambiguous. V was trimmed by 6 bases and J by 4 bases, leaving 13 bases between them. Per the germline V gene, CDR1 is SQVTM and CDR2 is ANQGSEA. This CDR3 spans 12 amino acids. The CDR3 sequence: CSVERRGYEQYF. The CDR3, as DNA: TGCAGCGTCGAGAGGAGAGGATACGAGCAGTACTTC.

A few counts support this clonotype. V gene TRBV12-3 or TRBV12-4 combines with J gene TRBJ2-5; 7 bases fit TRBD1. The trim removed 5 bases at V and 5 bases at J, leaving 8 bases unmatched. The CDR3 consists of 14 residues. The CDR3 DNA follows: TGTGCCAGCAGTCTTAGGACAGGCATGGAGACCCAGTACTTC. This gives the protein CASSLRTGMETQYF.

This clonotype was detected ten times or more. The chain recombines TRBV29-1 with TRBJ2-5, with TRBD2 matching 8 bases. After removal of 3 bases from V and 4 bases from J, the junction contained 16 bases not matched to a gene. Germline V gene data show CDR1 as SQVTM and CDR2 as ANQGSEA. The CDR3 loop spans 17 amino acids. Here the CDR3 DNA reads TGCAGCGTTGACAATGCCAGCGGGAGTAAGGTCCCAGAGACCCAGTACTTC. Its protein is CSVDNASGSKVPETQYF.

In this sample, this clonotype turned up many times. CDR3: CASSQIQGSGNTIYF. In DNA form, the CDR3 reads TGTGCCAGCAGCCAAATACAGGGCTCTGGAAACACCATATATTTT. V gene TRBV3-1 combines with J gene TRBJ1-3; D perhaps matches TRBD1 (6 bases). The CDR3 runs 15 residues. Germline values: CDR1 LGHDT, CDR2 YNNKEL (reference sequence). Trimming cost V 2 bases and J 0 bases, with 8 bases left between them. Supplemented by reference TRBV3-1 and TRBJ1-3, the full variable domain reads DTAVSQTPKYLVTQMGNDKSIKCEQNLGHDTMYWYKQDSKKFLKIMFSYNNKELIINETVPNRFSPKSPDKAHLNLHINSLELGDSAVYFCASSQIQGSGNTIYFGEGSWLTVV.

Ten or more counts support this clonotype. The chain couples TRBV11-2 to TRBJ2-7; 9 bases match TRBD1. Germline V lookup: CDR1 SGHAT, CDR2 FQNNGV. J gave up 2 bases and V 1 base, and 3 bases lay outside the gene matches. The CDR3 totals 15 residues. This CDR3 is CASSLGGDRAYEQYF. The DNA for the CDR3 is TGTGCCAGCAGCTTAGGGGGGGACAGGGCCTACGAGCAGTACTTC.

This clonotype showed up many times. The chain links TRBV20-1 to TRBJ2-5; tentative D call: TRBD1 (6 bases). The CDR3 is 12 amino acids. Germline V gives CDR1 DFQATT, CDR2 SNEGSKA (reference sequence). The ends were cut back, 4 bases at V and 4 bases at J, with 10 bases in the middle. The CDR3 DNA reads as TGCAGTGCTATAGGGGGAGTAGAGACCCAGTACTTC. Amino acids: CSAIGGVETQYF.

CDR3 coding DNA: TGCGCCAGCAGCTTCGGGGATGTCTCTGGGGCCAACGTCCTGACTTTC. Its translation is CASSFGDVSGANVLTF. This rearrangement joins TRBV5-1 to TRBJ2-6; possibly TRBD2 for D (5 bases). CDR3 length: 16 amino acids. The V gene's germline CDR1 is SGHRS and CDR2 YFSETQ. The germline V and J ends were trimmed by 2 bases and 0 bases, with 9 bases remaining between them. The whole variable domain, remainder taken from reference TRBV5-1 and TRBJ2-6, is KAGVTQTPRYLIKTRGQQVTLSCSPISGHRSVSWYQQTPGQGLQFLFEYFSETQRNKGNFPGRFSGRQFSNSRSEMNVSTLELGDSALYLCASSFGDVSGANVLTFGAGSRLTVL.

The chain employs TRBV20-1 and TRBJ2-2, with D perhaps given as TRBD1 or TRBD2 (5 bases each). The CDR3 is 16 residues long. V dropped 3 bases and J dropped 2 bases, with 16 bases sitting between them. Per the germline V gene, CDR1 is DFQATT and CDR2 is SNEGSKA (reference sequence). CDR3 nucleotides: TGCAGTGCTAGCCCCGGGGCGAGACCAAACACCGGGGAGCTGTTTTTT. This codes for CSASPGARPNTGELFF.

In this sample, this clonotype turned up many times. CDR3 in amino acids: CAIGLDYNTGELFF. The CDR3 nucleotides read TGTGCCATAGGGCTCGACTATAACACCGGGGAGCTGTTTTTT. The chain links TRBV15 to TRBJ2-2; possibly TRBD2 for D (5 bases). The CDR3 covers 14 residues. V was trimmed by 10 bases and J by 2 bases, leaving 14 bases between them. The V gene's germline CDR1 is LNHNV and CDR2 YYDKDF (reference sequence). The variable domain in full, completed from reference TRBV15 and TRBJ2-2, reads DAMVIQNPRYQVTQFGKPVTLSCSQTLNHNVMYWYQQKSSQAPKLLFHYYDKDFNNEADTPDNFQSRRPNTSFCFLDIRSPGLGDTAMYLCAIGLDYNTGELFFGEGSRLTVL.

This clonotype was seen at least ten times. The rearrangement links TRBV5-6 to TRBJ2-5, with 10 bases that match TRBD1. Germline trimming cut 1 base from V and 4 bases from J; bases unmatched to any gene: 10. This CDR3 has 17 amino acids. CDR1 is SGHDT, CDR2 YYEEEE, per germline. CDR3 in DNA: TGTGCCAGCAGCTTGCCCTCGGGACAGGGGTTTGTAGAGACCCAGTACTTC. Translation gives CASSLPSGQGFVETQYF.

The chain links TRBV5-1 to TRBJ1-5; D call uncertain. The V and J ends lost 4 bases and 4 bases respectively, with 9 bases between them. This CDR3 region has 13 residues. The germline gives CDR1 SGHRS, CDR2 YFSETQ. As DNA, the CDR3 is TGCGCCAGCAGCCGATATAGTAATCAGCCCCAGCATTTT. Protein product: CASSRYSNQPQHF.

This clonotype has ten or more counts. This sequence joins TRBV7-6 and TRBJ2-1; the match to TRBD2 covers 9 bases. V trimming: 5 bases; J trimming: 0 bases; junction bases outside the gene matches: 8. The CDR3 has 17 amino acids. The germline CDR1 and CDR2 sequences are SGHVS and FNYEAQ. This chain's CDR3 is CASSPTSGLNSYNEQFF. For the CDR3, the DNA is TGTGCCAGCAGCCCGACTAGCGGCCTTAACTCCTACAATGAGCAGTTCTTC. The whole variable domain, remainder taken from reference TRBV7-6 and TRBJ2-1, is GAGVSQSPRYKVTKRGQDVALRCDPISGHVSLYWYRQALGQGPEFLTYFNYEAQQDKSGLPNDRFSAERPEGSISTLTIQRTEQRDSAMYRCASSPTSGLNSYNEQFFGPGTRLTVL.

This clonotype has a count of ten or more. The gene calls are TRBV12-3 or TRBV12-4 and TRBJ2-7; D is uncertain. The CDR3 extends over 15 amino acids. The V end lost 1 base, the J end lost 3 bases, and 13 bases lay between the germline ends. The CDR3 DNA sequence: TGTGCCAGCAGTTTAGATCGTTACTACTACTACGAGCAGTACTTC. It yields the protein CASSLDRYYYYEQYF.

The table lists this clonotype with many counts. The chain carries TRBV10-3 and TRBJ2-1; tentatively, D is TRBD1 (6 bases). Germline CDR1 is ENHRY and CDR2 is SYGVKD. V was clipped by 0 bases and J by 8 bases, with 11 bases between them. The CDR3 runs 14 residues. The CDR3, as DNA: TGTGCCATCAGTGAGTCGAGGGGGTCTCATGAGCAGTTCTTC. This translates into CAISESRGSHEQFF.

This clonotype was recorded many times. The rearrangement joins TRBV29-1 to TRBJ2-3; D remains ambiguous. The V and J ends lost 6 bases and 8 bases respectively, with 15 bases between them. Germline V gene sequence: CDR1 SQVTM, CDR2 ANQGSEA. This CDR3 contains 12 residues. CDR3 nucleotides: TGCAGCGTCTCACCATCCTTGGGTACGCAGTATTTT. Translated, it gives CSVSPSLGTQYF.

This clonotype was seen at least ten times. CDR3 DNA sequence: TGTGCCAGTTCACTACTTCTTCCCCCTGACGAGCAGTACTTC. Its protein product is CASSLLLPPDEQYF. This chain connects TRBV28 to TRBJ2-7; D uncertain. The CDR3 is 14 amino acids. Deletions cut 9 bases from V and 5 bases from J, with 20 bases between. Germline V gene data show CDR1 as MDHEN and CDR2 as SYDVKM.

This clonotype was seen repeatedly, ten times or more. The J gene is TRBJ1-2, the V gene TRBV27; D is perhaps TRBD1 (6 bases). Germline values: CDR1 MNHEY, CDR2 SMNVEV (reference sequence). The CDR3 contains 17 residues. V dropped 7 bases and J dropped 7 bases, with 28 bases sitting between them. CDR3 region: CASTLLTGIEARSGYTF. The CDR3 DNA sequence: TGTGCCAGCACTCTACTGACAGGCATAGAAGCAAGGTCTGGCTACACCTTC.

To note about this clonotype: This may be a read error: a much more frequent sequence differs by one nucleotide. The chain uses TRBV12-3 or TRBV12-4 and TRBJ1-1, with D unresolved. The length of the CDR3 is 14 residues. CDR3 sequence reads: CSSSLNSGNTEAFF. CDR3 coding DNA: TGTTCCAGCAGTTTAAACAGCGGAAACACTGAAGCTTTCTTT.